The T cell receptor (beta chain) under discussion was sequenced for a study of T cell responses to AZD1222 COVID-19 vaccine. Second-dose recipients at about 4 or about 12 weeks were treated as one pooled group. This clone has a single count. Antigen unknown. TCRdb keeps only in-frame clones here, not all; method: immunoSEQ multiplex PCR. The table lists about 120,000 clones, just over 90% of them singletons. Findings of the study overall: At baseline, just a handful of AZD1222 recipients tested seropositive.

Germline V gene lookup returns CDR1 SGHKS and CDR2 YYEKEE (reference sequence). The CDR3 runs to 13 residues. The V gene lost 0 bases and the J gene lost 3 bases, with 7 bases spanning the gap. The chain links TRBV5-5 to TRBJ2-7; no reliable D call. This clonotype was obtained from an adult who received the AZD1222 COVID-19 vaccine. Sequences were derived from peripheral blood, sampled 28 days after the second AZD1222 dose. The CDR3 coding sequence is TGTGCCAGCAGCTTGGGGCTAGTCTACGAGCAGTACTTC. As protein: CASSLGLVYEQYF.